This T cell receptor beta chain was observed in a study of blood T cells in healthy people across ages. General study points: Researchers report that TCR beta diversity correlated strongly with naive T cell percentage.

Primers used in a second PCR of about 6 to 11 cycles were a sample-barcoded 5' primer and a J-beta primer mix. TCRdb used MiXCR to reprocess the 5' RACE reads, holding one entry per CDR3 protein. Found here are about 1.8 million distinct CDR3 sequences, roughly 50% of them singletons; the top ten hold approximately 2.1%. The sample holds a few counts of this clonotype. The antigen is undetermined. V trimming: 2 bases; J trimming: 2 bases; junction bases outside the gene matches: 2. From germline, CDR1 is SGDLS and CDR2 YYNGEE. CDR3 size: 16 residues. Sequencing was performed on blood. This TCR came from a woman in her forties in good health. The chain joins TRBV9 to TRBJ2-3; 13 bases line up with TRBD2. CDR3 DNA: TGTGCCAGCAGCGTGACTAGCGGGGGGCCCACAGATACGCAGTATTTT. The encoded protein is CASSVTSGGPTDTQYF.